A single sample is the source of the 16 T cell receptor beta chains below, sequenced in a study of beta chain features in type 1 diabetes. Their antigens remain unidentified. General study results and limits: Type 1 diabetes patients showed a moderate but significant shortening of TCRB CDR3s in all four CD4+ subsets.

cDNA synthesis used the whole RNA isolate, giving expressed TCRB sequences. This table comes from immunoSEQ multiplex PCR, and its TCRdb copy is limited to in-frame clones, with some not included. The sample consists of more than 250,000 clones, roughly 20% of them appearing once. Sequencing was done on a sample of naive CD4+ T cells from blood. These TCRs come from a woman between 40 and 50 years old with type 1 diabetes.

This chain links TRBV18 with TRBJ1-1, with TRBD1 as a possible D gene (5 bases). The CDR3 has 14 residues. Germline V CDR1 and CDR2: KGHSH, LQKENI. The ends were cut back, 0 bases at V and 4 bases at J, with 9 bases in the middle. This chain's CDR3 is CASSPPSRVTEAFF. As DNA, the CDR3 is TGTGCCAGCTCACCACCGAGCAGGGTCACTGAAGCTTTCTTT.

The CDR3 bases are TGTGCCAGTAGTATTCGACAGACTCAAGAGACCCAGTACTTC. Its protein is CASSIRQTQETQYF. The chain recombines TRBV19 with TRBJ2-5; tentative D call: TRBD1 (5 bases). This CDR3 comprises 14 residues. Trimming removed 3 bases at V and 2 bases at J, with 10 bases between. The germline V gene has CDR1 LNHDA and CDR2 SQIVND (reference sequence).

The V call is TRBV29-1, the J call TRBJ2-1, with 14 bases lining up with TRBD2. The CDR3 is made up of 14 amino acids. The V segment lost 5 bases and the J segment 5 bases; nucleotides outside the gene matches: 2. CDR1 is SQVTM and CDR2 is ANQGSEA in the germline V gene. In nucleotides, the CDR3 is TGCAGCGTTCGGACTAGCGGGGGGCACAATGAGCAGTTCTTC. The encoded protein is CSVRTSGGHNEQFF.

This clone showed up just a few times. The sample holds other DNA sequences that translate to the same CDR3. J is TRBJ2-5 and V is TRBV7-9; 9 bases map to TRBD2. V shed 3 bases and J 2 bases; nucleotides not matched to a gene: 1. This CDR3 contains 14 residues. The germline CDR1 and CDR2 sequences are SEHNR and FQNEAQ (reference sequence). The CDR3 region has the DNA TGTGCCAGCAGCTTGACTAGCGGTCAAGAGACCCAGTACTTC. Its translation is CASSLTSGQETQYF.

This clone has a handful of counts. The V call is TRBV7-9, the J call TRBJ1-3, with D possibly matching TRBD1 (5 bases). The CDR3 extends over 18 amino acids. Germline CDR1 and CDR2: SEHNR and FQNEAQ (reference sequence). V lost 1 base and J 0 bases, leaving 16 bases between the germline ends. This chain's CDR3 is CASSLVARGGVSGNTIYF. The CDR3 DNA is TGTGCCAGCAGCTTAGTGGCCCGCGGAGGGGTCTCTGGAAACACCATATATTTT.

The chain is built from TRBV10-3 and TRBJ1-2, with D tentatively TRBD1 (6 bases). The CDR3 spans 13 residues. The ends were cut back, 2 bases at V and 7 bases at J, with 11 bases in the middle. Germline V gene lookup returns CDR1 ENHRY and CDR2 SYGVKD. The CDR3 loop reads CAISENRDRGYTF. The DNA of the CDR3 is TGTGCCATCAGTGAGAACAGGGATCGTGGCTACACCTTC.

There are a few counts of this clone. This same CDR3 is encoded by further DNA sequences in the sample. The chain recombines TRBV15 with TRBJ1-5; 7 bases map to TRBD1. The trim removed 1 base at V and 4 bases at J, leaving 1 base unmatched. This CDR3 is 14 amino acids long. Germline CDR1 and CDR2: LNHNV and YYDKDF (reference sequence). DNA for the CDR3: TGTGCCACCAGCAGAGGACAGGGAAATCAGCCCCAGCATTTT. It is translated as CATSRGQGNQPQHF.

The chain uses TRBV7-3 and TRBJ2-6; D is perhaps TRBD2 (6 bases). Germline values: CDR1 SGHTA, CDR2 FQGTGA. This CDR3 spans 15 amino acids. The ends were cut back, 8 bases at V and 5 bases at J, with 16 bases in the middle. The CDR3 loop reads CASSRGTAWANVLTF. The CDR3 nucleotides read TGTGCCAGCTCCCGGGGGACGGCGTGGGCCAACGTCCTGACTTTC.

The CDR3 loop is CASSVVSVSTEAFF. In DNA form, the CDR3 reads TGTGCCAGCAGCGTAGTCTCAGTTTCCACTGAAGCTTTCTTT. The chain employs TRBV9 and TRBJ1-1; D uncertain. The ends were cut back, 0 bases at V and 4 bases at J, with 10 bases in the middle. Germline CDR1 and CDR2: SGDLS and YYNGEE. The CDR3 length is 14 residues.

This clone was seen more than once but under ten times. This sequence joins TRBV5-6 and TRBJ2-1, with 7 nucleotides matching TRBD1. The CDR3 extends over 14 amino acids. J gave up 7 bases and V 3 bases, and 7 bases lay outside the gene matches. Germline lookup yields CDR1 SGHDT and CDR2 YYEEEE. This CDR3 is CASSSTGANNEQFF. The CDR3 bases are TGTGCCAGCAGCTCTACAGGGGCGAATAATGAGCAGTTCTTC.

The chain combines TRBV6-1 with TRBJ1-2; the D gene is possibly TRBD1 (5 bases). The V end was cut by 2 bases, the J end by 2 bases, with 15 bases between. The CDR3 has 16 residues. CDR1 is MNHNS and CDR2 is SASEGT in the germline V gene. This chain's CDR3 is CASSEMVDSRNYGYTF. For the CDR3, the DNA is TGTGCCAGCAGTGAAATGGTCGACAGTAGGAACTATGGCTACACCTTC.

This chain links TRBV10-3 with TRBJ2-5; 7 positions agree with TRBD2. Trimming took 8 bases from V and 9 from J; bases not matched to a gene: 15. This CDR3 has 14 residues. Germline assignment: CDR1 ENHRY and CDR2 SYGVKD. The CDR3 here is CAIRGERSTQAQYF. The DNA of the CDR3 is TGTGCCATCCGGGGGGAGCGGTCGACTCAGGCCCAGTACTTC.

As for this clone: The junction departs from germline at one end; a sequencing error may be responsible. This chain joins TRBV28 and TRBJ2-7, with TRBD2 matching 10 bases. Germline lookup yields CDR1 MDHEN and CDR2 SYDVKM. This CDR3 is built from 13 residues. The CDR3 DNA follows: TGTGCCAGCAGGTCCGGGACTAGCGAACTTCGGGACTTC. Its protein product is CASRSGTSELRDF.

The chain links TRBV5-4 to TRBJ2-5; D might be TRBD2 (5 bases). With 3 bases removed from V and 5 bases from J, the gap between germline ends came to 11 bases. The CDR3 totals 13 residues. Per the germline V gene, CDR1 is SGHNT and CDR2 is YYREEE (reference sequence). The chain's CDR3 is CASSSAGGETQYF. The CDR3 DNA is TGTGCCAGCAGCTCGGCGGGCGGGGAGACCCAGTACTTC.

This chain connects TRBV28 to TRBJ2-6; 11 positions agree with TRBD1. The ends lost 6 bases at V and 2 bases at J; junction bases unmatched: 6. This CDR3 is 17 amino acids long. Germline loops: CDR1 MDHEN, CDR2 SYDVKM. CDR3 nucleotide sequence: TGTGCCAGCAGACCCAGGACAGGGGGCCCTGGGGCCAACGTCCTGACTTTC. Protein: CASRPRTGGPGANVLTF.

The gene calls are TRBV5-1 and TRBJ1-1, with D unclear. V lost 7 bases and J 1 base, leaving 14 bases between the germline ends. Looked up from germline, CDR1 is SGHRS and CDR2 is YFSETQ. This CDR3 is 14 amino acids long. The CDR3 bases are TGCGCCAGCGGAGCGCGGGGAACGAACACTGAAGCTTTCTTT. Translation gives CASGARGTNTEAFF.